The present TCR beta chain was sequenced within a study of B cell selection in AIRE deficiency. Study outcomes and limitations: Shorter CDR3s marked shared Treg sequences, biased toward few non-templated insertions.

The CDR3 is 15 residues long. The junction had 4 bases not matched to a gene; V was cut back by 1 base and J by 5 bases. CDR1 and CDR2 (germline): MDHEN, SYDVKM. The sorted conventional CD4 T cells were gated as CD4+CD127+. Generated by immunoSEQ multiplex PCR, the TCRdb table keeps only in-frame clones and is missing some. The sample consists of tens of thousands of clones, 96% of them appearing once. Remarks on this clone: Its antigen is not known.

The chain joins TRBV28 to TRBJ1-1, with 10 positions matching TRBD1. This TCR derives from a human donor in good health. Sequencing was performed on CD4+CD127+ conventional T cells sorted from PBMCs. The CDR3 DNA is TGTGCCAGCAGTTTATTTAGACAGGGGGCGACTGAAGCTTTCTTT. Translation gives CASSLFRQGATEAFF.